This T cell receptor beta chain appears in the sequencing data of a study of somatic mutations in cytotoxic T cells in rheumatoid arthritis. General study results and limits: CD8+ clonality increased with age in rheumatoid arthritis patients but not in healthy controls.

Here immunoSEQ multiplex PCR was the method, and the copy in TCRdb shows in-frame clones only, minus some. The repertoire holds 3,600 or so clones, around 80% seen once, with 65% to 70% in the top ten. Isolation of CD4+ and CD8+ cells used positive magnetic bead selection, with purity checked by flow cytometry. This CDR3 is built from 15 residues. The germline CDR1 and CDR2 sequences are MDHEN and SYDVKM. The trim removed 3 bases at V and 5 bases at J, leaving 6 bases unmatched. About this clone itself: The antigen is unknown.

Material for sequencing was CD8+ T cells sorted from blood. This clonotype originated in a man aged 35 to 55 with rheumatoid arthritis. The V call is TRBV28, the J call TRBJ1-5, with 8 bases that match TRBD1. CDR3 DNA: TGTGCCAGCAGTTTGGACAGGGCTCCCCATCAGCCCCAGCATTTT. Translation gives CASSLDRAPHQPQHF.